Listed here are 25 T cell receptor beta chains from one sample, sequenced in a study of vaccination and CD4 T cells after COVID-19. Once obtained from cultured CD4+ T cells, the DNA was sequenced using the Oncomine TCR Beta short-read assay. TCRdb processed the PCR reads anew with MiXCR; each CDR3 protein has one entry. The sample holds under 25,000 distinct CDR3 sequences, roughly two fifths seen once. Treatment here: roughly 10-day PBMC culture with coronavirus spike peptide pools or control peptides (ViraFEST assay). No antigen has been assigned to these receptors. The sample taken for sequencing was CD4+ T cells from blood, cultured in vitro. The receptors here all came from a human donor who had recovered from COVID-19.

The sample holds a few counts of this clonotype. This chain joins TRBV28 and TRBJ1-6, with a possible D match to TRBD1 (6 bases). Germline CDR1 and CDR2: MDHEN and SYDVKM. With 2 bases removed from V and 10 bases from J, the gap between germline ends came to 12 bases. The CDR3 runs to 14 residues. CDR3 sequence (DNA): TGTGCCAGCAGTTTAGTCCAGGGGCGGTCACCCCTCCACTTT. It yields the protein CASSLVQGRSPLHF.

The chain employs TRBV20-1 and TRBJ2-3; D possibly corresponds to TRBD2 (6 bases). Germline assignment: CDR1 DFQATT and CDR2 SNEGSKA (reference sequence). CDR3 size: 13 residues. V shed 4 bases and J shed 1 base, with 9 bases lying between them. In DNA, the CDR3 is TGCAGTGCTACGGGACTTCGCACAGATACGCAGTATTTT. Translation gives CSATGLRTDTQYF.

The sample holds one count of this clonotype. J is TRBJ2-5 and V is TRBV24-1; D is ambiguous. V gave up 2 bases and J gave up 1 base, with 10 bases separating them. Germline V gene sequence: CDR1 KGHDR, CDR2 SFDVKD. The CDR3 covers 15 residues. CDR3 amino acids: CATSDSRPLQETQYF. The CDR3 coding sequence is TGTGCCACCAGTGATTCGCGGCCCCTCCAAGAGACCCAGTACTTC.

This clonotype was recorded a few times. The chain couples TRBV6-1 to TRBJ2-2; tentative D call: TRBD1 (6 bases). V lost 7 bases, J lost 3 bases, and 12 bases lay in between. There are 14 residues in the CDR3. Germline V gene data show CDR1 as MNHNS and CDR2 as SASEGT. The CDR3 spells CASTLDRHTGELFF. CDR3 nucleotide sequence: TGTGCCAGCACATTAGACAGGCACACCGGGGAGCTGTTTTTT.

This chain links TRBV11-2 with TRBJ2-1, with 12 bases matching TRBD2. CDR1 SGHAT and CDR2 FQNNGV come from the germline V gene. With 1 base clipped from V and 2 bases from J, the junction kept 6 bases outside the gene matches. The CDR3 loop spans 18 amino acids. The CDR3 region is CASSLGATSGRAYNEQFF. The DNA of the CDR3 is TGTGCCAGCAGCTTAGGTGCGACTAGCGGGAGAGCCTACAATGAGCAGTTCTTC.

The CDR3 loop reads CASSAGVRYQETQYF. DNA of the CDR3: TGTGCCAGCTCAGCTGGGGTCCGTTACCAAGAGACCCAGTACTTC. The chain recombines TRBV18 with TRBJ2-5, with D unclear. Trimming removed 5 bases from V and 0 bases from J, with 13 bases in between. Per the germline V gene, CDR1 is KGHSH and CDR2 is LQKENI. The CDR3 extends over 15 amino acids.

This clonotype has more than one count but fewer than ten. This sequence joins TRBV7-3 and TRBJ1-2; D not certain. V was pared by 0 bases and J by 8 bases, with 13 bases between. The CDR3 runs to 14 residues. Germline CDR1 is SGHTA and CDR2 is FQGTGA. The CDR3 DNA sequence: TGTGCCAGCAGCTTAACCGCAGGTCCAGAGGGCTACACCTTC. This codes for CASSLTAGPEGYTF.

The chain is built from TRBV7-9 and TRBJ1-4, with D tentatively TRBD1 (6 bases). Trimming removed 5 bases at V and 12 bases at J, with 13 bases between. CDR3 size: 12 residues. Germline lookup yields CDR1 SEHNR and CDR2 FQNEAQ (reference sequence). CDR3 sequence: CASSPQGSELFF. As DNA, the CDR3 is TGTGCCAGCAGCCCCCAGGGGTCGGAACTGTTTTTT.

This clonotype showed up just a few times. In DNA, the CDR3 is TGTGCCAGCAGTACAGGGGCCACTGAAGCTTTCTTT. The encoded protein is CASSTGATEAFF. The V gene is TRBV6-1, the J gene TRBJ1-1; 7 bases fit TRBD1. After removal of 5 bases from V and 4 bases from J, the junction contained 1 base not matched to a gene. This CDR3 region has 12 residues. CDR1 is MNHNS and CDR2 is SASEGT in the germline V gene.

This clonotype occurred once. The gene calls are TRBV15 and TRBJ2-1; perhaps TRBD1 as D (5 bases). This CDR3 has 12 residues. CDR1 is LNHNV, CDR2 YYDKDF, per germline (reference sequence). V was pared by 0 bases and J by 13 bases, with 10 bases between. DNA of the CDR3: TGTGCCACCAGCAGAGAGGGGCTATCACAGTTCTTC. It translates to CATSREGLSQFF.

This clonotype was detected a few times. The chain recombines TRBV6-5 with TRBJ2-6; D remains unclear. Germline V gene sequence: CDR1 MNHEY, CDR2 SVGAGI. The V end lost 0 bases, the J end lost 2 bases, and 5 bases lay between the germline ends. The CDR3 runs to 15 residues. As DNA, the CDR3 is TGTGCCAGCAGTTACTCGTTAGCTGGGGCCAACGTCCTGACTTTC. Protein: CASSYSLAGANVLTF.

The rearrangement uses TRBV11-1 and TRBJ2-7, with TRBD2 matching 10 bases. Germline V gene lookup returns CDR1 SGHAT and CDR2 FQDESV (reference sequence). V was pared by 7 bases and J by 3 bases, with 24 bases of the junction left unmatched. The CDR3 is 20 amino acids. The CDR3 DNA is TGTGCCAGCAACGTCTTCCGTCAGCGGGGGGGCAGGTCGCCCTTCTACGAGCAGTACTTC. Its translation is CASNVFRQRGGRSPFYEQYF.

A few counts support this clonotype. The CDR3 here is CAISEGGDTQYF. Here the CDR3 DNA reads TGTGCCATCAGTGAGGGAGGGGATACGCAGTATTTT. The chain combines TRBV10-3 with TRBJ2-3, with a possible D match to TRBD2 (6 bases). Germline assignment: CDR1 ENHRY and CDR2 SYGVKD. The CDR3 length is 12 residues. V was trimmed by 2 bases and J by 6 bases, leaving 6 bases between them.

The V call is TRBV6-1, the J call TRBJ2-3; D is perhaps TRBD1 (6 bases). Deletions cut 7 bases from V and 5 bases from J, with 22 bases between. Germline lookup yields CDR1 MNHNS and CDR2 SASEGT. This CDR3 has 16 amino acids. CDR3 sequence: CASTPLGAVTEDTQYF. The CDR3 nucleotides read TGTGCCAGCACTCCATTGGGGGCGGTGACGGAAGATACGCAGTATTTT.

The chain recombines TRBV7-9 with TRBJ2-1; 8 bases agree with TRBD2. The CDR3 runs to 15 residues. Germline trimming cut 7 bases from V and 8 bases from J; bases unmatched to any gene: 13. Per germline, CDR1 SEHNR and CDR2 FQNEAQ (reference sequence). As DNA, the CDR3 is TGTGCCAGCATCGCTACCGGGACTAGGGTCGATGAGCAGTTCTTC. Its protein product is CASIATGTRVDEQFF.

CDR3 loop: CSAVPPTAAAKNIQYF. DNA for the CDR3: TGCAGTGCCGTACCCCCTACAGCAGCAGCCAAAAACATTCAGTACTTC. The chain links TRBV20-1 to TRBJ2-4; D is ambiguous. Germline V lookup: CDR1 DFQATT, CDR2 SNEGSKA (reference sequence). This CDR3 is 16 amino acids long. Trimming removed 6 bases from V and 0 bases from J, with 18 bases in between.

This clonotype came up a few times. V is TRBV18 and J is TRBJ2-7; D is possibly TRBD1 or TRBD2 (6 bases each). The CDR3 runs to 16 residues. Germline CDR1 and CDR2: KGHSH and LQKENI. V was trimmed by 2 bases and J by 4 bases, leaving 18 bases between them. The CDR3 DNA sequence: TGTGCCAGCTCACCAGGAGGGGCCCAAGGGGGGTACGAGCAGTACTTC. This translates into CASSPGGAQGGYEQYF.

This CDR3 reads CASNELLSGGYTF. DNA of the CDR3: TGTGCCAGTAATGAACTCCTCAGTGGTGGCTACACCTTC. The chain employs TRBV19 and TRBJ1-2, with no clear D. CDR1 is LNHDA, CDR2 SQIVND, per germline (reference sequence). The CDR3 contains 13 residues. V was clipped by 7 bases and J by 7 bases, with 16 bases between them.

The chain carries TRBV6-1 and TRBJ2-5; D tentatively fits TRBD1 or TRBD2 (5 bases each). This CDR3 region has 14 residues. Germline lookup yields CDR1 MNHNS and CDR2 SASEGT. The V end was cut by 7 bases, the J end by 2 bases, with 14 bases between. The CDR3 loop is CASIANGGQETQYF. For the CDR3, the DNA is TGTGCCAGCATTGCCAATGGGGGACAAGAGACCCAGTACTTC.

The chain recombines TRBV2 with TRBJ1-1; 12 bases line up with TRBD1. The CDR3 runs to 15 residues. The V gene's germline CDR1 is SNHLY and CDR2 FYNNEI. Trimming cost V 5 bases and J 6 bases; bases outside gene matches: 7. The CDR3: CASSYGTGGFSEAFF. CDR3 nucleotide sequence: TGTGCCAGCAGTTACGGGACAGGGGGCTTCTCTGAAGCTTTCTTT.

This clonotype was seen more than once but under ten times. The CDR3 DNA follows: TGTGCCAGCAGTGAGGGGAGGGGGGACTACGAGCAGTACTTC. This sequence encodes CASSEGRGDYEQYF. The gene calls are TRBV2 and TRBJ2-7; TRBD2 might be the D (7 bases). V was clipped by 3 bases and J by 3 bases, with 12 bases between them. Germline assignment: CDR1 SNHLY and CDR2 FYNNEI. There are 14 residues in the CDR3.

The gene calls are TRBV6-1 and TRBJ2-7; D may match TRBD1 or TRBD2 (5 bases each). CDR3 size: 14 residues. With 6 bases removed from V and 6 bases from J, the gap between germline ends came to 18 bases. The germline V gene encodes CDR1 MNHNS and CDR2 SASEGT. Here the CDR3 reads CASSSGLIRAEQYF. DNA for the CDR3: TGTGCCAGCAGCTCAGGACTTATCAGGGCCGAGCAGTACTTC.

The gene calls are TRBV27 and TRBJ2-5, with TRBD1 as a possible D gene (5 bases). V was trimmed by 2 bases and J by 4 bases, leaving 14 bases between them. CDR1 and CDR2 (germline): MNHEY, SMNVEV (reference sequence). The CDR3 has 15 amino acids. The CDR3 spells CASSLVQGGPETQYF. In DNA, the CDR3 is TGTGCCAGCAGTTTAGTCCAGGGCGGACCAGAGACCCAGTACTTC.

This clonotype showed up just a few times. The V and J genes are TRBV28 and TRBJ2-2; D is ambiguous. The CDR3 totals 14 residues. V was clipped by 6 bases and J by 4 bases, with 12 bases between them. Germline CDR1 and CDR2: MDHEN and SYDVKM. CDR3 sequence reads: CASRGPMGTGELFF. CDR3 nucleotide sequence: TGTGCCAGCAGGGGCCCGATGGGCACCGGGGAGCTGTTTTTT.

This clonotype was seen more than once but under ten times. The chain links TRBV7-3 to TRBJ2-1, with D possibly called TRBD1 or TRBD2 (7 bases each). The germline gives CDR1 SGHTA, CDR2 FQGTGA. Trimming took off 5 bases at V and 8 bases at J, with 10 bases between the two ends. This CDR3 contains 12 residues. CDR3 DNA sequence: TGTGCCAGCAGCCAGGGGGGGTATGAGCAGTTCTTC. It encodes CASSQGGYEQFF.